Listed below are T cell receptor beta chains from one sample, sequenced in a study of T cell clonotyping in hematopoietic cell transplantation. Method: immunoSEQ multiplex PCR; TCRdb's copy keeps in-frame clones and lacks some. The sample lists about 5,400 clones, over 60% occurring once. Sequenced here: PBMCs, sampled 180 days after allogeneic stem cell transplant. The receptors derive from a male patient aged 45-60 years who had an allogeneic stem cell transplant from an unrelated donor, so the T cells may come from the graft donor. Some clones in this sample may be carry-over from other donors' samples. Both conserved end residues are part of each CDR3. Each record gives: D gene, J gene, clone size, V gene, CDR3 protein, CDR3 DNA. D genes are given only for firm matches. Only some rows state a clone size, as once, few, many or a class for expanded clones.

>NA|TRBJ1-2|NA|TRBV7-9
CASSFTSTNYGYTF
TGTGCCAGCAGCTTCACATCGACTAACTATGGCTACACCTTC
>NA|TRBJ1-2|NA|TRBV4-1
CASSQGREWGYTF
TGCGCCAGCAGCCAAGGCAGGGAATGGGGCTACACCTTC
>NA|TRBJ1-4|few|TRBV6-1
CASSEIGGSGEKLFF
TGTGCCAGCAGTGAAATCGGGGGCAGCGGTGAAAAACTGTTTTTT
>NA|TRBJ1-1|NA|TRBV30
CAWIRTPNTEAFF
TGTGCCTGGATAAGAACACCGAACACTGAAGCTTTCTTT
>NA|TRBJ1-2|NA|TRBV28
CASTPSGVNYGYTF
TGTGCCAGCACCCCGTCCGGGGTTAACTATGGCTACACCTTC
>NA|TRBJ1-1|NA|TRBV13
CASSWGLGNTEAFF
TGTGCCAGCAGCTGGGGATTGGGGAACACTGAAGCTTTCTTT
>TRBD1|TRBJ2-7|NA|TRBV7-9
CASSPTGSGQGYEQYF
TGTGCCAGCAGCCCCACGGGTTCCGGACAGGGCTACGAGCAGTACTTC
>NA|TRBJ1-5|few|TRBV4-3
CASSQDRTASGNQPQHF
TGCGCCAGCAGCCAAGATCGGACCGCCTCAGGCAATCAGCCCCAGCATTTT
>NA|TRBJ2-7|NA|TRBV7-9
CASSITKTEQYF
TGTGCCAGCAGCATAACCAAGACGGAGCAGTACTTC
>NA|TRBJ2-5|NA|TRBV5-1
CASRAVETQYF
TGCGCCAGCAGGGCAGTGGAGACCCAGTACTTC
>NA|TRBJ1-1|NA|TRBV9
CASSASIGTGGGTEAFF
TGTGCCAGCAGCGCCTCCATTGGGACTGGGGGAGGGACTGAAGCTTTCTTT
>NA|TRBJ2-5|NA|TRBV5-6
CASSLAPKDQETQYF
TGTGCCAGCAGCTTGGCCCCAAAAGACCAAGAGACCCAGTACTTC
>NA|TRBJ2-7|NA|TRBV5-1
CASSPQGVGGEQYF
TGCGCCAGCAGCCCCCAAGGGGTGGGGGGAGAGCAGTACTTC
>NA|TRBJ2-7|NA|TRBV27
CACHRGDEQYF
TGTGCCTGTCATCGCGGGGACGAGCAGTACTTC
>NA|TRBJ2-1|medium-sized|TRBV28
CASRGDSDRSYNEQFF
TGTGCCAGCAGGGGGGACTCCGACAGGTCCTACAATGAGCAGTTCTTC
>NA|TRBJ2-1|NA|TRBV29-1
CSVEDLARWHEQFF
TGCAGCGTTGAAGATCTGGCACGTTGGCATGAGCAGTTCTTC
>NA|TRBJ1-5|NA|TRBV5-4
CASSLADGQTQHF
TGTGCCAGCAGCTTGGCCGATGGTCAGACCCAGCATTTT
>NA|TRBJ2-1|NA|TRBV5-6
CASSRVSHEQFF
TGTGCCAGCAGCAGGGTCTCACATGAGCAGTTCTTC
>TRBD2|TRBJ2-1|once|TRBV7-2
CASSLVGTREIFF
TGTGCCAGCAGCTTAGTGGGGACTAGGGAAATCTTCTTC
>NA|TRBJ2-3|NA|TRBV15
CATSITSSTDTQYF
TGTGCCACCAGCATTACCTCTAGCACAGATACGCAGTATTTT
>NA|TRBJ2-7|NA|TRBV10-3
CAISEGPGSYEQYF
TGTGCCATCAGTGAGGGCCCGGGAAGCTACGAGCAGTACTTC
>NA|TRBJ1-2|NA|TRBV15
CATSRDSGVGYTF
TGTGCCACCAGCAGAGATTCGGGGGTGGGCTACACCTTC
>NA|TRBJ1-1|NA|TRBV29-1
CSALPVGGFLNTEAFF
TGCAGCGCCCTGCCGGTAGGGGGTTTCCTGAACACTGAAGCTTTCTTT
>NA|TRBJ1-5|NA|TRBV29-1
CSVDRGNSNQPQHF
TGCAGCGTTGATAGGGGGAATAGCAATCAGCCCCAGCATTTT
>NA|TRBJ2-7|once|TRBV4-3
CASSKEYVRLDEQYF
TGCGCCAGCAGTAAAGAGTACGTTCGGCTCGACGAGCAGTACTTC
>NA|TRBJ1-1|NA|TRBV10-3
CAIRQGTEAFF
TGTGCCATCAGACAGGGAACTGAAGCTTTCTTT
>TRBD1|TRBJ1-1|NA|TRBV29-1
CSVGWDSGRRAAFF
TGCAGCGTTGGTTGGGACAGCGGCCGGCGGGCAGCTTTCTTT
>NA|TRBJ1-3|NA|TRBV7-6
CASSLQGNTIYF
TGTGCCAGCAGCCTCCAGGGAAACACCATATATTTT
>NA|TRBJ1-5|NA|TRBV7-8
CASSLYSSPSYSNQPQHF
TGTGCCAGCAGCTTATATTCCTCACCATCCTATAGCAATCAGCCCCAGCATTTT
>NA|TRBJ1-1|NA|TRBV14
CASSQDEFGNRDTEAFF
TGTGCCAGCAGCCAAGATGAATTTGGGAATAGGGACACTGAAGCTTTCTTT
>NA|TRBJ1-2|NA|TRBV12-5
CASAQSNYGYTF
TGTGCTAGTGCCCAATCTAACTATGGCTACACCTTC
>TRBD1|TRBJ1-6|NA|TRBV2
CASSGRQGASSYNSPLHF
TGTGCCAGCAGTGGTAGACAGGGGGCGAGCTCCTATAATTCACCCCTCCACTTT
>NA|TRBJ2-5|NA|TRBV14
CASSQDVRTRADF
TGTGCCAGCAGCCAAGACGTCAGAACGCGGGCGGACTTC
>NA|TRBJ2-5|NA|TRBV28
CASSFGGIGVQETQYF
TGTGCCAGCAGTTTTGGGGGGATAGGGGTCCAAGAGACCCAGTACTTC
>NA|TRBJ2-7|few|TRBV6-5
CASSPGTGKYEQYF
TGTGCCAGCAGTCCTGGGACGGGTAAATACGAGCAGTACTTC
>NA|TRBJ1-5|NA|TRBV30
CAWSRQSGNQPQHF
TGTGCCTGGAGTCGGCAGTCCGGCAATCAGCCCCAGCATTTT
>NA|TRBJ2-1|NA|TRBV30
CAWSRQVDEQFF
TGTGCCTGGAGTAGACAGGTGGATGAGCAGTTCTTC
>NA|TRBJ2-5|NA|TRBV25-1
CASSESRAAQETQYF
TGTGCCAGCAGTGAATCACGGGCAGCCCAAGAGACCCAGTACTTC
>NA|TRBJ2-3|NA|TRBV9
CASSARLGQPVTDTQYF
TGTGCCAGCAGCGCCCGCCTGGGACAACCGGTCACAGATACGCAGTATTTT
>TRBD1|TRBJ1-1|NA|TRBV7-2
CASSQGTGGMNTEAFF
TGTGCCAGCAGCCAAGGGACAGGGGGCATGAACACTGAAGCTTTCTTT
>NA|TRBJ1-5|few|TRBV27
CASSPPGEVQPQHF
TGTGCCAGCAGTCCCCCGGGGGAGGTTCAGCCCCAGCATTTT
>NA|TRBJ1-2|NA|TRBV7-9
CASSTDRLNYGYTF
TGTGCCAGCAGTACCGACAGATTGAACTATGGCTACACCTTC
>NA|TRBJ1-5|NA|TRBV6-5
CASSYSTQPNQPQHF
TGTGCCAGCAGTTACTCGACCCAGCCGAATCAGCCCCAGCATTTT
>NA|TRBJ1-2|few|TRBV6-5
CASSYSMGSRGYTF
TGTGCCAGCAGTTACTCGATGGGGTCTAGGGGCTACACCTTC
>NA|TRBJ2-1|medium-sized|TRBV7-2
CASSLDGTTGNEQFF
TGTGCCAGCAGCTTAGACGGTACGACGGGGAATGAGCAGTTCTTC
>NA|TRBJ2-2|NA|TRBV27
CASSWGNGELFF
TGTGCCAGCAGTTGGGGGAACGGGGAGCTGTTTTTT
>NA|TRBJ1-4|few|TRBV5-1
CASSFVSVDEKLFF
TGCGCCAGCAGCTTTGTTTCGGTGGATGAAAAACTGTTTTTT
>NA|TRBJ2-5|NA|TRBV25-1
CASSESLETQYF
TGTGCCAGTAGTGAGAGTCTAGAGACCCAGTACTTC
>NA|TRBJ1-5|NA|TRBV30
CAWSVKGNQPQHF
TGTGCCTGGAGTGTAAAGGGAAATCAGCCCCAGCATTTT
>TRBD1|TRBJ2-5|NA|TRBV25-1
CASTPWTGGRETQYF
TGTGCCAGCACCCCGTGGACAGGGGGCAGGGAGACCCAGTACTTC
>NA|TRBJ2-7|few|TRBV5-4
CASSLNGDTYEQYF
TGTGCCAGCAGCTTGAATGGAGACACCTACGAGCAGTACTTC